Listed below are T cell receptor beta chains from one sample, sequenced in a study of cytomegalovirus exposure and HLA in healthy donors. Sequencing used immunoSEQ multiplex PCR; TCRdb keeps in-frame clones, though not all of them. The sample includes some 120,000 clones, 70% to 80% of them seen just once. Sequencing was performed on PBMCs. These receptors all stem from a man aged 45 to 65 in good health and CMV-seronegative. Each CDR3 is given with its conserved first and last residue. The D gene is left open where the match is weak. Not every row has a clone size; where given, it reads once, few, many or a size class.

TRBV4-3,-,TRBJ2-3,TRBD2,TGCGCCAGCAGCCACCCCCGGACTAGCGGGGGAGGTGTCCGATCAGATACGCAGTATTTT,CASSHPRTSGGGVRSDTQYF
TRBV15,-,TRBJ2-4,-,TGTGCCACCAGCAGAAGTACAGCCGCCAAAAACATTCAGTACTTC,CATSRSTAAKNIQYF
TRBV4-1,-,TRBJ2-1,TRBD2,TGCGCCAGCAGCCAACCGAGCGGGGGGCGGAATGAGCAGTTCTTC,CASSQPSGGRNEQFF
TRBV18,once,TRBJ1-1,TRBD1,TGTGCCAGCTCAAGGGGGACAGGTGGTTGGGAGAACACTGAAGCTTTCTTT,CASSRGTGGWENTEAFF
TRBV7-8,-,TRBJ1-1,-,TGTGCCAGCAGTTCGGAGGGACCTTTTAAGTTGACTGAAGCTTTCTTT,CASSSEGPFKLTEAFF
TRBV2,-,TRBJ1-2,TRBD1,TGTGCCAGCAGTGACCTCGGACAGGGGGCTAACTATGGCTACACCTTC,CASSDLGQGANYGYTF
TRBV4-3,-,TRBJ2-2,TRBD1,TGCGCCAGCAGCCCAGACAGGGGACGGACCGGGGAGCTGTTTTTT,CASSPDRGRTGELFF
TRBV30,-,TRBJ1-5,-,TGTGCCTGGAGTGGGCAGGGCTATAGCAATCAGCCCCAGCATTTT,CAWSGQGYSNQPQHF
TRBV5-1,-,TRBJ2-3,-,TGCGCCAGCACCCTGGGGGGTAGCAGGGATACGCAGTATTTT,CASTLGGSRDTQYF
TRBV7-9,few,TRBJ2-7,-,TGTGCCAGCAGTTCAGACACGTACGAGCAGTACTTC,CASSSDTYEQYF
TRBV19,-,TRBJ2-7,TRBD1,TGTGCCAGTAGTGTACAGGGGGGTGTTTTCTACGAGCAGTACTTC,CASSVQGGVFYEQYF
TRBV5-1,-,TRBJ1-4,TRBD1,TGCGCCAGCAGCTTGGGGCCGGGACAGGGAGGTAATGAAAAACTGTTTTTT,CASSLGPGQGGNEKLFF
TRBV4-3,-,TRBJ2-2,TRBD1,TGCGCCAGCAGCCAGACGACAGGGACGTGGAATTATCCCGGGGAGCTGTTTTTT,CASSQTTGTWNYPGELFF
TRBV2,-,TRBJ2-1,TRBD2,TGTGCCAGCAGTGATCAGCGGGGGGGCTTCAATGAGCAGTTCTTC,CASSDQRGGFNEQFF
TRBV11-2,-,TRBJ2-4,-,TGTGCCAGCAGCCTGACAGCCCTCCTTGCCAAAAACATTCAGTACTTC,CASSLTALLAKNIQYF
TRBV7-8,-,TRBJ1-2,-,TGTGCCAGCAGCTTAGGGACTAGGGGTGGGGTGAGCGGCTACACCTTC,CASSLGTRGGVSGYTF
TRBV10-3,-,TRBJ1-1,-,TGTGCCATCAGTGCCACGACGAGGGGGACTGAAGCTTTCTTT,CAISATTRGTEAFF
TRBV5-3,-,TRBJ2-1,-,TGTGCCAGAAGCTTGGTCCGGGGGAGCTCCTACAATGAGCAGTTCTTC,CARSLVRGSSYNEQFF
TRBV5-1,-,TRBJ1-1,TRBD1,TGCGCCAGCAGCTCGGGACAGGTGAACACTGAAGCTTTCTTT,CASSSGQVNTEAFF
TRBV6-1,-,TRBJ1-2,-,TGTGCCAGCAGATCTGCCGGGACAACCTATGGCTACACCTTC,CASRSAGTTYGYTF
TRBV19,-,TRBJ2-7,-,TGTGCCAGTAGTATGAGGGAGGAGAACTACGAGCAGTACTTC,CASSMREENYEQYF
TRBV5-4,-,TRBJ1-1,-,TGTGCCAGCAGCTTCCACATTGAAGCTTTCTTT,CASSFHIEAFF